This TCR beta chain was sequenced in a study of T cells expressing NK-cell markers. This CDR3 is built from 15 residues. Germline CDR1 LGHDT, CDR2 YNNKEL (reference sequence). TCR beta cDNA was generated via 5'RACE template switching incorporating UMIs. TCRdb reprocessed the 5' RACE reads and reports one entry per CDR3 protein, with no DNA. In all, the sample yields about 430,000 distinct CDR3 sequences. Study outcomes and limitations: Unclear, still, was the HCMV specificity of the expanded NKG2C+ T cell clones. CD8+ T cells in roughly six donors included dominant NKG2C+ clonotypes at 1.0-7.0%. The CD3+CD56-NKG2C+ fraction of a handful of donors was also led by these clonotypes.

With respect to this clonotype: Its antigen is not identified.

Sequencing was carried out using blood T cells: a sorted CD56 or NKG2C T cell subset, CD4+ or CD8+ T cells, or bulk PBMC T cells (not recorded which). This TCR derives from a woman aged 45-65 years in good health. The V and J genes are TRBV3-1 and TRBJ1-1; TCRdb returns TRBD1, unconfirmable since there is no DNA. This chain's CDR3 is CASSPEGGRNDEAFF. Looking up the rest from reference TRBV3-1 and TRBJ1-1 gives the full variable domain: DTAVSQTPKYLVTQMGNDKSIKCEQNLGHDTMYWYKQDSKKFLKIMFSYNNKELIINETVPNRFSPKSPDKAHLNLHINSLELGDSAVYFCASSPEGGRNDEAFFGQGTRLTVV.